This T cell receptor (beta chain) derives from a study of blood T cell repertoires in COVID-19. Study information: Samples representing acute and convalescent COVID-19 were sourced from the United States, Italy and Spain. From T cells, B-cell-depleted T cells, or PBMCs came the material, which was cDNA or gDNA.

Clones were sequenced by immunoSEQ multiplex PCR, and TCRdb holds only the in-frame ones, with some missing. The sample has 110,000 to 150,000 clones, just under 85% seen once. Only a few counts were recorded for this clone. The clonotype originates from a woman at least 80 years old with acute or convalescent COVID-19. Sequencing was done on a sample of peripheral blood.

The CDR3 DNA sequence: TGTGCCAGCAGTCGGACAGAAAAGAACTATGGCTACACCTTC. The encoded protein is CASSRTEKNYGYTF. This rearrangement joins TRBV6-5 to TRBJ1-2; perhaps TRBD1 as D (6 bases). Trimming took off 5 bases at V and 2 bases at J, with 12 bases between the two ends. The CDR3 runs to 14 residues. Germline V CDR1 and CDR2: MNHEY, SVGAGI.